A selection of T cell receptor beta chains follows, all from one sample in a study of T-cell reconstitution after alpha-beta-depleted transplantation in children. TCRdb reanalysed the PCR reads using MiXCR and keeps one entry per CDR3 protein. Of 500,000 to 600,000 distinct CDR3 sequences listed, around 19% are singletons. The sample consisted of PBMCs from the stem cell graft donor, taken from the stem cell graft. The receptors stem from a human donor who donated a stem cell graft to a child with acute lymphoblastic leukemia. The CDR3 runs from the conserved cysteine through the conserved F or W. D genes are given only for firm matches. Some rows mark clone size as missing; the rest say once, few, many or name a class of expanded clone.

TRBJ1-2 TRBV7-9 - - CASRPAPAGDGGYTF TGTGCCAGCAGGCCAGCCCCCGCGGGGGACGGTGGCTACACCTTC
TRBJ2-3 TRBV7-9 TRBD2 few CASRSRLAETTDTQYF TGTGCCAGCAGATCTCGACTAGCGGAGACCACAGATACGCAGTATTTT
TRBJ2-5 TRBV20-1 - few CSASPQGIKTQYF TGCAGTGCTAGTCCCCAGGGGATAAAGACCCAGTACTTC
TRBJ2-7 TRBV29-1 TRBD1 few CSVWTGVSYEQYF TGCAGCGTTTGGACAGGGGTTTCCTACGAGCAGTACTTC
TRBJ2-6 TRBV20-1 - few CSAPGPAGANVLTF TGCAGTGCCCCGGGGCCGGCTGGGGCCAACGTCCTGACTTTC
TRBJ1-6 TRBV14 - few CASSQWGYNSPLHF TGTGCCAGCAGCCAATGGGGCTATAATTCACCCCTCCACTTT
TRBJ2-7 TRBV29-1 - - CSVGAGGSYEQYF TGCAGCGTTGGGGCAGGGGGGTCCTACGAGCAGTACTTC
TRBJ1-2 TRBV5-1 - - CASSLGERGYTF TGCGCCAGCAGCTTGGGTGAGCGGGGCTACACCTTC
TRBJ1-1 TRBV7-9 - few CASSLRASVGGTEAFF TGTGCCAGCAGCTTACGGGCCTCCGTAGGTGGCACTGAAGCTTTCTTT
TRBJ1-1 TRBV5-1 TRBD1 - CASSTDRVNTEAFF TGCGCCAGCAGCACAGACAGGGTGAACACTGAAGCTTTCTTT
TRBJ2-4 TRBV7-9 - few CASSLYTRADIQYF TGTGCCAGCAGCCTCTATACACGCGCTGACATTCAGTACTTC
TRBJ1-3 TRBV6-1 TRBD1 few CASSQYTRGAGNTIYF TGTGCCAGCAGCCAATATACCAGGGGGGCTGGAAACACCATATATTTT
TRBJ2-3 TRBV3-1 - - CASSPGTISTDTQYF TGTGCCAGCAGCCCAGGGACCATCAGCACAGATACGCAGTATTTT
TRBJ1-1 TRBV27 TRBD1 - CASSLWEGAEGKAFF TGTGCCAGCAGTTTATGGGAGGGGGCGGAAGGAAAAGCTTTCTTT
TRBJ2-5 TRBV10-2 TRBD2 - CASKGVSGSGLEETQYF TGCGCCAGCAAGGGGGTTAGCGGGAGCGGGTTAGAAGAGACCCAGTACTTC
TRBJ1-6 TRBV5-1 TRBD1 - CASSFTRDRGPPLHF TGCGCCAGCAGCTTCACGCGGGACAGGGGCCCACCCCTCCACTTT
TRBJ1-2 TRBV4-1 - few CASSPQPRDNIWLTF TGCGCCAGCAGCCCGCAGCCCAGGGACAATATATGGCTCACCTTC
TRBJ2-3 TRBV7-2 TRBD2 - CASSLGGGRGDTQYF TGTGCCAGCAGCTTAGGCGGCGGGAGGGGCGATACGCAGTATTTT
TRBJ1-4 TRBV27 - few CASSLIPHEKLFF TGTGCCAGCAGTTTAATCCCCCATGAAAAACTGTTTTTT
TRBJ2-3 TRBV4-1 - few CASSQMSTSTDTQYF TGCGCCAGCAGCCAAATGTCCACTAGCACAGATACGCAGTATTTT
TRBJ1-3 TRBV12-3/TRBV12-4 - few CASRVRRTASGNTIYF TGTGCCAGCAGGGTACGTAGGACAGCCTCTGGAAACACCATATATTTT
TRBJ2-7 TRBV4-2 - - CASSQDRGGPYEQYF TGTGCCAGCAGCCAAGATCGGGGCGGTCCCTACGAGCAGTACTTC
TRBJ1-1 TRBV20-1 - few CSAVSGTTEAFF TGCAGTGCCGTCTCGGGTACCACTGAAGCTTTCTTT
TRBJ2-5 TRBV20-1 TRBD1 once CSAVNRDSQETQYF TGCAGTGCAGTAAACCGGGACAGCCAAGAGACCCAGTACTTC
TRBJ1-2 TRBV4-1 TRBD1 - CASSQDSGGASGYTF TGCGCCAGCAGCCAAGATTCAGGGGGCGCTTCTGGCTACACCTTC
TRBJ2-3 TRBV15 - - CATSRDRQGGDTQYF TGTGCCACCAGCAGAGATAGGCAGGGAGGAGATACGCAGTATTTT
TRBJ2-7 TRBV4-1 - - CASSHLNEQYF TGCGCCAGCAGCCATCTAAACGAGCAGTACTTC
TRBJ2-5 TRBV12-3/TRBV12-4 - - CASSFGQTGWETQYF TGTGCCAGCAGTTTCGGACAGACAGGATGGGAGACCCAGTACTTC
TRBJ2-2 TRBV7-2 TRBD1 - CASSWDSDTGELFF TGTGCCAGCAGCTGGGACAGTGACACCGGGGAGCTGTTTTTT
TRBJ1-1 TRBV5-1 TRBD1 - CASSLGQAGRNTEAFF TGCGCCAGCAGCTTAGGACAGGCGGGTAGGAACACTGAAGCTTTCTTT
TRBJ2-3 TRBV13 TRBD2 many CASSLKGGRSADTQYF TGTGCCAGCAGCTTAAAAGGCGGGAGGAGCGCAGATACGCAGTATTTT
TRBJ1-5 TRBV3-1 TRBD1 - CASSQTGNNQPQHF TGTGCCAGCAGCCAGACAGGGAACAATCAGCCCCAGCATTTT
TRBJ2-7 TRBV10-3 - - CAISGGGRDTSYEQYF TGTGCCATCAGTGGTGGAGGTCGGGACACCTCCTACGAGCAGTACTTC
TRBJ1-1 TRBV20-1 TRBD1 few CSAKQGAAGTEAFF TGCAGTGCGAAACAGGGGGCGGCGGGCACTGAAGCTTTCTTT
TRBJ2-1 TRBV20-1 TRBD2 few CSARDVAGASNEQFF TGCAGTGCTAGAGATGTGGCGGGAGCGTCCAATGAGCAGTTCTTC
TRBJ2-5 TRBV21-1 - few CASSKTSGRAVETQYF TGTGCCAGCAGCAAGACTAGCGGGAGGGCCGTGGAGACCCAGTACTTC
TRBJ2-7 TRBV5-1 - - CASSSTGHRNEQYF TGCGCCAGCAGCAGCACGGGACACCGTAATGAGCAGTACTTC
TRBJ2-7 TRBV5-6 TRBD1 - CASSGDSLYEQYF TGTGCCAGCAGCGGGGACAGCCTCTACGAGCAGTACTTC
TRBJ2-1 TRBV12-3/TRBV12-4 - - CASSWRGANDNEQFF TGTGCCAGCAGTTGGAGGGGGGCCAACGACAATGAGCAGTTCTTC
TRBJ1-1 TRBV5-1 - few CASSLQNFGIPEAFF TGCGCCAGCAGCCTACAGAACTTTGGTATCCCTGAAGCTTTCTTT
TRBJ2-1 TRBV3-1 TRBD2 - CASSQERTSGRDEQFF TGTGCCAGCAGCCAAGAGCGGACTAGCGGGAGGGATGAGCAGTTCTTC
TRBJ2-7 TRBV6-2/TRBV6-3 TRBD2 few CASSYGHSGISYEQYF TGTGCCAGCAGTTACGGGCATAGCGGGATCTCCTACGAGCAGTACTTC
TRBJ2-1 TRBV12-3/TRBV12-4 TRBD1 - CASSSPGQGVGGQFF TGTGCCAGCAGTTCGCCGGGACAGGGGGTTGGTGGGCAGTTCTTC
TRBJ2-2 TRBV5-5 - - CASSLEGMNTGELFF TGTGCCAGCAGCTTGGAAGGAATGAACACCGGGGAGCTGTTTTTT
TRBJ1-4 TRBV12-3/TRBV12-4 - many CASSLRRTTNEKLFF TGTGCCAGCAGTTTACGCCGGACAACTAATGAAAAACTGTTTTTT